This paragraph covers one T cell receptor (beta chain) sequence. Its antigen is undetermined. This CDR3 region has 12 residues. Per germline, CDR1 SGHNT and CDR2 YENEEA. V dropped 3 bases and J dropped 6 bases, with 6 bases sitting between them. This record belongs to a study of cytomegalovirus exposure and HLA in healthy donors. Across the study: Early released data comprised tens of millions of unique TCRs from HLA-typed donors. General study points: The study put 150 or so TCR beta chains on its list as cytomegalovirus-associated.

Vbeta (60) and Jbeta (13) primers were used in the PCR. Here immunoSEQ multiplex PCR was the method, and the copy in TCRdb shows in-frame clones only, minus some. The sample lists around 180,000 clones; 65% to 75% were seen once. The sequencing sample was made of PBMCs. The origin of this receptor is a girl aged 10 to 17 in good health and CMV-seronegative. This chain joins TRBV11-3 and TRBJ2-1; D may be TRBD2 (6 bases). As DNA, the CDR3 is TGTGCCAGCAGCTTTAGCGGCAATGAGCAGTTCTTC. This encodes CASSFSGNEQFF. Full variable domain (outside the CDR3, taken from reference TRBV11-3 and TRBJ2-1): EAGVVQSPRYKIIEKKQPVAFWCNPISGHNTLYWYLQNLGQGPELLIRYENEEAVDDSQLPKDRFSAERLKGVDSTLKIQPAELGDSAVYLCASSFSGNEQFFGPGTRLTVL.